A single sample is the source of the 25 T cell receptor beta chains below, sequenced in a study of T-cell memory formation after mild COVID-19 (dated by TCRdb to the early 2020s). Library prep was done by 5' RACE. Sequencing was performed on an Illumina NovaSeq 6000. TCRdb redid the processing of the public reads, applying fastp at Q25 and MiXCR, and retained in-frame beta chains. Every entry covers one CDR3 protein and lists the most common genes and DNA from its rows. This sample holds roughly 450,000 distinct CDR3 sequences; around 17% were observed only once. The ten largest clones capture 20% to 25% of the sample. Specimen: PBMCs or a T cell subset sorted from them (not recorded which). The receptors were sampled from a man between 18 and 29 years old who had mild COVID-19 (a few samples of this study predate the infection). The sample titles of this study are shuffled in the database, so cell type and time point are left out; the donor was told from shared clones.

The CDR3 loop reads CASRLRDQSTDTQYF. In DNA, the CDR3 is TGTGCCAGCAGGTTACGGGACCAAAGCACAGATACGCAGTATTTT. The chain couples TRBV11-2 to TRBJ2-3; either TRBD1 or TRBD2 may supply D (5 bases each). V was cut by 6 bases and J by 0 bases, with 13 bases left in between. The CDR3 is 15 residues long. Germline assignment: CDR1 SGHAT and CDR2 FQNNGV.

This chain connects TRBV2 to TRBJ2-5; 7 bases fit TRBD1. Germline CDR1 reads SNHLY; CDR2 reads FYNNEI. Trimming at V came to 7 bases and at J to 3 bases, leaving 5 bases not matched to a gene. The CDR3 sequence is 13 residues long. CDR3: CASTTGTEETQYF. Here the CDR3 DNA reads TGTGCCAGCACTACCGGGACAGAAGAGACCCAGTACTTC.

The chain has TRBV6-5 and TRBJ2-3; TRBD1 is a possible D gene (6 bases). The germline V gene has CDR1 MNHEY and CDR2 SVGAGI. V lost 4 bases to trimming and J lost 3 bases, with 23 bases between them. The CDR3 totals 18 residues. The CDR3 reads CASSSDRFKHGLTDTQYF. CDR3 in DNA: TGTGCCAGCAGTTCGGACAGATTTAAGCACGGCTTAACAGATACGCAGTATTTT.

In DNA form, the CDR3 reads TGCGCCAGCAGCCAAGCCCTACTATACAATGAGCAGTTCTTC. Amino acids: CASSQALLYNEQFF. The chain links TRBV4-3 to TRBJ2-1; D gene ambiguous. This CDR3 has 14 residues. CDR1 is LGHNA and CDR2 is YSLEER in the germline V gene. V was shortened by 1 base and J by 4 bases, with 8 bases between the two germline ends.

The chain joins TRBV20-1 to TRBJ1-5; D not resolved. The germline V and J ends were trimmed by 5 bases and 1 base, with 15 bases remaining between them. The CDR3 runs 15 residues. CDR1 DFQATT and CDR2 SNEGSKA come from the germline V gene (reference sequence). The CDR3 here is CSASRQIISNQPQHF. The CDR3 DNA reads TGCAGTGCTTCCCGACAAATCATAAGCAATCAGCCCCAGCATTTT.

The V and J genes are TRBV12-3 or TRBV12-4 and TRBJ1-2; D is undetermined. The CDR3 covers 13 residues. The ends were cut back, 4 bases at V and 4 bases at J, with 10 bases in the middle. CDR3 sequence: CASSSSNLYGYTF. The DNA for the CDR3 is TGTGCCAGCAGTTCGTCAAACCTCTATGGCTACACCTTC.

The V call is TRBV7-2, the J call TRBJ2-5, with D perhaps TRBD2 (7 bases). Germline V gene lookup returns CDR1 SGHTA and CDR2 FQGNSA. The V and J ends lost 6 bases and 4 bases respectively, with 15 bases between them. This CDR3 contains 14 residues. CDR3 sequence: CASRAWGGRETQYF. The CDR3 DNA follows: TGTGCCAGCAGGGCCTGGGGGGGGCGAGAGACCCAGTACTTC.

The V and J genes are TRBV29-1 and TRBJ1-2, with 7 bases that match TRBD1. CDR3 length: 16 residues. V lost 4 bases, J lost 6 bases, and 17 bases stayed unmatched. Germline V gives CDR1 SQVTM, CDR2 ANQGSEA. Written as DNA, the CDR3 is TGCAGCGTTGTCGATTTTCATTCGAGGGACAGTAATGGCTACACCTTC. Its translation is CSVVDFHSRDSNGYTF.

The chain carries TRBV7-3 and TRBJ2-3; D is undetermined. V shed 4 bases and J shed 0 bases, with 8 bases lying between them. The CDR3 totals 14 residues. Germline CDR1 and CDR2: SGHTA and FQGTGA. DNA for the CDR3: TGTGCCAGCAGCTCGAGCACGAGCACAGATACGCAGTATTTT. Translating it yields CASSSSTSTDTQYF.

This clonotype occurred once. The chain has TRBV5-5 and TRBJ2-4, with a weak D call TRBD2 (6 bases). CDR1 and CDR2 (germline): SGHKS, YYEKEE (reference sequence). Trimming took off 0 bases at V and 1 base at J, with 20 bases between the two ends. This CDR3 spans 19 amino acids. The CDR3 region has the DNA TGTGCCAGCAGCTTGGTGGGACCGGGGGACTCCGGGGCCAAAAACATTCAGTACTTC. Amino acid sequence: CASSLVGPGDSGAKNIQYF.

V gene TRBV25-1 combines with J gene TRBJ1-6, with 8 bases lining up with TRBD1. This CDR3 has 19 residues. With V trimmed by 6 bases and J by 0 bases, 13 bases remained unmatched. Germline loops: CDR1 MGHDK, CDR2 SYGVNS. DNA for the CDR3: TGTGCCAGCAGGCAGACCGGGACAGGCACTAGCTCCTATAATTCACCCCTCCACTTT. This codes for CASRQTGTGTSSYNSPLHF. The entire variable domain, with the rest obtained from reference TRBV25-1 and TRBJ1-6, is as follows: EADIYQTPRYLVIGTGKKITLECSQTMGHDKMYWYQQDPGMELHLIHYSYGVNSTEKGDLSSESTVSRIRTEHFPLTLESARPSHTSQYLCASRQTGTGTSSYNSPLHFGNGTRLTVT.

The rearrangement joins TRBV7-9 to TRBJ1-1; tentatively, D is TRBD1 (5 bases). The V end was cut by 5 bases, the J end by 0 bases, with 16 bases between. Germline V gene sequence: CDR1 SEHNR, CDR2 FQNEAQ (reference sequence). This CDR3 region has 16 residues. This CDR3 reads CASSRGKVGVNTEAFF. The CDR3 bases are TGTGCCAGCAGCCGCGGGAAGGTAGGGGTGAACACTGAAGCTTTCTTT.

This clonotype was detected a few times. The chain is built from TRBV5-1 and TRBJ2-7; TRBD1 is a possible D gene (8 bases). CDR3 length equals 15 residues. Looked up from germline, CDR1 is SGHRS and CDR2 is YFSETQ. V was clipped by 0 bases and J by 4 bases, with 14 bases between them. The CDR3 spells CASSLGDRGGYEQYF. CDR3 DNA: TGCGCCAGCAGCTTGGGCGACAGGGGAGGGTACGAGCAGTACTTC.

This clonotype was observed a few times. The V gene is TRBV7-2, the J gene TRBJ1-1, with D tentatively TRBD1 (5 bases). The V and J ends lost 7 bases and 1 base respectively, with 16 bases between them. The CDR3 covers 15 residues. CDR1 and CDR2 (germline): SGHTA, FQGNSA. For the CDR3, the DNA is TGTGCCAGCACTCCACGGGGCAGAGAGAACACTGAAGCTTTCTTT. Its translation is CASTPRGRENTEAFF. Combining the CDR3 with reference TRBV7-2 and TRBJ1-1 gives the whole variable domain GAGVSQSPSNKVTEKGKDVELRCDPISGHTALYWYRQSLGQGLEFLIYFQGNSAPDKSGLPSDRFSAERTGGSVSTLTIQRTQQEDSAVYLCASTPRGRENTEAFFGQGTRLTVV.

CDR3 sequence (DNA): TGTGCCAGCAGTTACTCTTGGGCTGATGGCTACACCTTC. Amino acids: CASSYSWADGYTF. The chain recombines TRBV6-5 with TRBJ1-2; unclear D gene. Germline values: CDR1 MNHEY, CDR2 SVGAGI. The CDR3 loop spans 13 amino acids. Trimming removed 0 bases at V and 6 bases at J, with 8 bases between.

In this sample, this clonotype turned up many times. The chain carries TRBV7-2 and TRBJ2-3, with TRBD2 identical over 8 bases. Germline V gene sequence: CDR1 SGHTA, CDR2 FQGNSA. V gave up 3 bases and J gave up 2 bases; unmatched junction bases: 4. The CDR3 covers 15 residues. CDR3 sequence (DNA): TGTGCCAGCAGCTTTGCGGGGGGTCCCACAGATACGCAGTATTTT. Protein product: CASSFAGGPTDTQYF.

This clonotype was detected a few times. The V and J genes are TRBV7-9 and TRBJ2-4, with TRBD1 matching 8 bases. Germline trimming cut 5 bases from V and 0 bases from J; bases unmatched to any gene: 3. Germline loops: CDR1 SEHNR, CDR2 FQNEAQ (reference sequence). The CDR3 is 15 residues long. CDR3 in amino acids: CASSRTGKAKNIQYF. CDR3 coding DNA: TGTGCCAGCAGCCGGACAGGGAAAGCCAAAAACATTCAGTACTTC.

This clonotype was picked up many times. The V call is TRBV27, the J call TRBJ1-1; the D gene is possibly TRBD1 (6 bases). Trimming removed 8 bases at V and 4 bases at J, with 20 bases between. This CDR3 contains 15 residues. The germline V gene encodes CDR1 MNHEY and CDR2 SMNVEV (reference sequence). CDR3 coding DNA: TGTGCCAGCTTCTCCGTTTTGGGGGCGGCCACTGAAGCTTTCTTT. This codes for CASFSVLGAATEAFF.

In this sample, this clonotype turned up many times. V is TRBV5-1 and J is TRBJ2-5, with D possibly being TRBD1 or TRBD2 (5 bases each). The CDR3 contains 14 residues. Trimming shortened V by 0 bases and J by 2 bases, and 8 bases separated the two germline ends. Germline V lookup: CDR1 SGHRS, CDR2 YFSETQ. CDR3 region: CASSLEGRQETQYF. As DNA, the CDR3 is TGCGCCAGCAGCTTGGAGGGACGTCAAGAGACCCAGTACTTC.

This clonotype was detected a few times. The chain joins TRBV7-8 to TRBJ1-2; no reliable D call. Trimming took 0 bases from V and 13 from J, leaving 15 bases between them. Per germline, CDR1 SGHVS and CDR2 FQNEAQ. The CDR3 length is 13 residues. The CDR3 coding sequence is TGTGCCAGCAGCTTAGCGGCAAGCCCTTCGTGCACCTTC. This encodes CASSLAASPSCTF.

A few counts support this clonotype. V and J are TRBV10-3 and TRBJ2-6; D gene ambiguous. The CDR3 covers 15 residues. V shed 4 bases and J shed 0 bases, with 7 bases lying between them. The germline V gene encodes CDR1 ENHRY and CDR2 SYGVKD. CDR3 nucleotide sequence: TGTGCCATCAGTGGGCAGCTCTCTGGGGCCAACGTCCTGACTTTC. It translates to CAISGQLSGANVLTF.

Of note for this clonotype: A much larger clone differs by one base, so this may be a read error. The V call is TRBV7-9, the J call TRBJ1-6; D gene uncertain. The V gene's germline CDR1 is SEHNR and CDR2 FQNEAQ (reference sequence). The CDR3 contains 12 residues. The CDR3 nucleotides are TGTGCCAGCAGCTCCTTTAATTCACCCCTCCACTTT. Translation gives CASSSFNSPLHF.

The rearrangement joins TRBV7-8 to TRBJ2-4, with 8 bases lining up with TRBD1. CDR3 length equals 15 residues. Germline lookup yields CDR1 SGHVS and CDR2 FQNEAQ. Unmatched junction bases numbered 4, after V lost 1 base and J lost 5 bases. The chain's CDR3 is CASSLVGTGENIQYF. As DNA, the CDR3 is TGTGCCAGCAGCTTAGTAGGGACAGGAGAAAACATTCAGTACTTC. The variable domain in full, with the rest retrieved from reference TRBV7-8 and TRBJ2-4, is GAGVSQSPRYKVAKRGQDVALRCDPISGHVSLFWYQQALGQGPEFLTYFQNEAQLDKSGLPSDRFFAERPEGSVSTLKIQRTQQEDSAVYLCASSLVGTGENIQYFGAGTRLSVL.

The chain combines TRBV4-2 with TRBJ2-2; unclear D gene. From germline, CDR1 is LGHNA and CDR2 YNFKEQ. The CDR3 spans 16 residues. The ends were cut back, 4 bases at V and 2 bases at J, with 14 bases in the middle. CDR3 residues: CASSRQQNSNTGELFF. In DNA form, the CDR3 reads TGTGCCAGCAGCCGGCAACAGAACTCCAACACCGGGGAGCTGTTTTTT.

There are many counts of this clonotype. This sequence joins TRBV7-9 and TRBJ2-2, with 7 bases identical to TRBD1. With V trimmed by 5 bases and J by 6 bases, 3 bases remained unmatched. Looked up from germline, CDR1 is SEHNR and CDR2 is FQNEAQ (reference sequence). The CDR3 covers 13 residues. CDR3 protein: CASSAQGAGELFF. The CDR3 DNA reads TGTGCCAGCAGCGCCCAGGGGGCCGGGGAGCTGTTTTTT.